This T cell receptor (beta chain) was retrieved from a study of vaccination and CD4 T cells after COVID-19 (dated by TCRdb to 2021 to 2024). Regarding the study in general: Every convalescent patient had a positive nasal swab PCR test for SARS-CoV-2, with mild disease in about 9 patients and severe disease in one. In control cultures, a CEFX viral epitope pool was used as positive control, an HIV-1 Nef peptide pool was used as negative control, or no peptide was added. For stimulating the cultures, overlapping spike peptide pools were used, derived from SARS-CoV-2 as well as from the common cold coronaviruses HCoV-NL63, HCoV-OC43 and HCoV-229E. Six males and four females were included in the convalescent cohort, with two Hispanic individuals, seven Caucasians, two Asians and one multiracial person represented. Participants got two doses of the Pfizer-BioNTech BNT162b2 vaccine (n=8) or two doses of the Moderna mRNA-1273 vaccine (n=2). Post-COVID blood samples were collected from convalescent patients a median of around 96 days after diagnosis, with a range of about 30 to 180 days. Post-vaccine blood samples were taken a median of approximately 76 days after the second vaccine dose, with a range of 14 to 241 days. The spike-specific CD4+ TCR repertoire was compared before and after mRNA vaccination in under 11 COVID-19 convalescent patients and a handful of infection-naive healthy vaccine recipients.

Concerning this clonotype: Its recognized antigen is unknown. No base qualities exist here, and no much larger clone lies one base off it.

Sample treatment or condition, as interpreted from the label and publication: 10-day PBMC culture with coronavirus spike peptide pools or control peptides (ViraFEST assay). The ViraFEST assay was used in the study, in which antigen-specific T cells were expanded with peptide pools and expanded clonotypes were subsequently identified by TCR sequencing. The positive SARS-CoV-2 PCR tests of the convalescent patients were dated from March to December 2020, before the Alpha, Beta and Delta variants emerged in the United States. Each well held two million PBMCs cultured with about 9.8 ug/ml peptide pools in IMDM containing around 5% human AB serum and 9 to 10 IU/ml IL-2. On days 3 and 7, half of the culture medium was replaced with fresh IL-2-containing medium. CD4+ T cells were isolated after approximately ten days of culture through negative selection using the EasySep CD4+ T cell isolation kit. Ficoll-Paque Plus gradient centrifugation was used to isolate PBMCs from whole blood, and the isolated PBMCs were then either used fresh or cryopreserved at -140C. Each culture condition was generally run in triplicate wells.

Libraries were constructed by PCR. At the Johns Hopkins FTIC core, DNA from the cultured CD4+ T cells underwent TCR sequencing with the Oncomine TCR Beta short-read assay. The QIAamp micro DNA kit was used to extract genomic DNA from the cultured CD4+ T cells. The Oncomine TCR Beta libraries from cultured CD4+ T cells were pooled using unique dual indexes and then sequenced on an Illumina iSeq 100. Processing in the source paper ran as follows. Non-productive sequences were removed, and CDR3s that did not start with C, did not end with F or W, or were shorter than 7 amino acids were discarded. Antigen-specific clonotypes were identified with the MANAFEST web application by comparing peptide-stimulated wells with reference and other culture wells. To be called positive, a clone needed an FDR below 0.05, an odds ratio above 5, and a productive frequency above 0.1% in at least two of three replicate wells. Cross-reactive clonotypes were defined as significantly expanded in both SARS-CoV-2 spike wells and at least one common cold coronavirus spike condition. Levenshtein distances (stringdist) and unrooted phylogenetic trees (ape) in R version 3.6.1 were used to assess CDR3 homology. TCRdb itself trimmed the public reads at Q25 with fastp, ran MiXCR and retained productive beta chains. Merged by CDR3 protein, the rows form single entries marked with the most common genes and DNA. The V and J calls reflect TCRdb's pipeline rather than the authors' work. The sample profile shows about 20,000 distinct CDR3 sequences; under 70% of them were found once. Of the sample, roughly 9.2% is held by the ten largest clones.

Broad study findings and their caveats: Only a relatively small number of convalescent patients were included in the study, and early timepoints following natural infection were not analyzed. The median count of SARS-CoV-2-reactive clonotypes went up from 20 to 25 after infection to 38 after vaccination, although the change was not significant. Of the vaccine-specific clones in convalescent patients, 304 of 307, or nearly all, reacted only to SARS-CoV-2 spike and did not cross-react with common cold coronaviruses. In convalescent patients, a median around 90% of post-vaccine SARS-CoV-2-reactive clones were detected only after vaccination, suggesting vaccine-specific priming.

Taken from cysteine to phenylalanine, the CDR3 has 16 residues. The kept DNA is CDR3 alone, 48 bases in frame from the first base. CDR1 and CDR2, looked up from the germline V gene (reference sequence), are SEHNR and FQNEAQ. V was cut back by 0 bases and J by 1 base, leaving a gap of 12 bases between them. The sample comprised CD4+ T cells from blood, cultured in vitro. The rearranged segments are TRBV7-9 and TRBJ1-1, and possibly TRBD1, on 5 matching bases. This TCR was sampled from a human donor who had recovered from COVID-19. At the DNA level, the sequence is TGTGCCAGCAGCTTAGCGCTGACGCAGGGGAACACTGAAGCTTTCTTT. Translated, it gives CASSLALTQGNTEAFF.